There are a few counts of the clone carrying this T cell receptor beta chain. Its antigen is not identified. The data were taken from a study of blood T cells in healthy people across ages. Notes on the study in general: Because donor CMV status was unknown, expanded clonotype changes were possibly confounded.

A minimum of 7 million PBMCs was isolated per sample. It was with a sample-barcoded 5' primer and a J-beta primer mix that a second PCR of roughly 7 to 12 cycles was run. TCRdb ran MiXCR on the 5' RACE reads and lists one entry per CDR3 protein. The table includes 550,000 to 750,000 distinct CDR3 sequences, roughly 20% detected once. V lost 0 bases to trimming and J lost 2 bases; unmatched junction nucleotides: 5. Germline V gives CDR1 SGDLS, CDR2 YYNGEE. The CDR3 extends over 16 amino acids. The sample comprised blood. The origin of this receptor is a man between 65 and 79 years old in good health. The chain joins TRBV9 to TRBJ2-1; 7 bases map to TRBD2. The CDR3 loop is CASSVGQRGTYNEQFF. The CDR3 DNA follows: TGTGCCAGCAGCGTAGGGCAGCGGGGAACCTACAATGAGCAGTTCTTC.